This T cell receptor beta chain is from a study of identical twins (dated by TCRdb to 2016 to 2017). In terms of the full investigation: To test whether fetal clonotypes persist, the study used deep sequencing on TCR alpha and beta repertoires from monozygotic twins, unrelated adults of various ages, and cord blood. To rule out contamination, the twin experiments were replicated at different times with different library preparation protocols. Here is what the overall study found, with its caveats: In beta out-of-frame sequences, excess twin sharing was weaker, because having fewer shared sequences lowered the signal-to-noise ratio. In monozygotic twins, out-of-frame TCR alpha sharing was systematically underestimated by recombination models, although the models agreed with sharing between unrelated individuals. Abundant cord blood beta clonotypes had fewer insertions, young adult naive repertoires showed a similar but weaker trend, and memory repertoires showed no such trend. Because the same donors could not be followed over many years, the conclusions relied on cross-sectional statistical analysis. Compared with coincidental sharing between unrelated individuals, out-of-frame TCR alpha sequences shared between twins showed an excess of sequences with low generation probability. Invariant T cells such as MAIT and iNKT could partly confound zero-insertion analyses, though diverse VJ usage argued against this for most clonotypes.

The CDR3 starts with the cysteine, ends with the phenylalanine, and has 14 residues. Only the CDR3 region is kept as DNA, spanning 42 bases read in frame from base 1. The germline V end is reduced by 6 bases and the J end by 4 bases; junction bases left unmatched: 8. CDR1 and CDR2 (LGHNT, FRNRAP) derive from the germline V gene. This clonotype was detected only a few times. There is no known antigen for this receptor. Base qualities are not recorded, but no much larger clone differs from it by a single base. Every donor in the study was a healthy Caucasian. Three pairs of female monozygotic twins, all aged about 18 to 29 years, made up the twin cohort. CD4+ and CD8+ T cell populations were isolated with positive isolation kits from Invitrogen. Receptor amplification or capture employed 5' RACE. The sequencer was an Illumina HiSeq 2000. A universal primer binding site was introduced by template switching, and a unique molecular identifier was present in the final cDNA, enabling accurate counting of TCR cDNA molecules. Specific primers in the conserved constant-segment region were used to synthesize first-strand cDNA for the TCR alpha and beta chains. To control for contamination, each cDNA library was double barcoded with a SMART-Mk sample barcode plus Illumina barcodes. TruSeq adapter sequences, together with Illumina sample barcodes, were added in two successive PCR steps. Sequencing of the TCR alpha and beta cDNA libraries was done on the Illumina HiSeq platform using custom primers. The paper's data handling went like this. Unique molecular identifiers were extracted from raw reads with MiGEC, and CDR3 positions were determined with MiXCR. For each individual, recombination models were inferred using an EM algorithm with the repgenHMM and IGoR tools. Shared clonotype analysis was performed with the tcR package in R, normalizing sharing by the product of cloneset sizes. To study raw recombination without the effects of thymic and clonal selection, out-of-frame nonproductive sequences were analyzed. TCRdb reanalyzed the raw reads on its own, using fastp at Q25 for trimming and MiXCR for clone calling, and kept in-frame beta chains. Each entry is one CDR3 protein sequence, shown with its most common DNA and genes. Here the V and J calls rest on TCRdb's processing, not on the authors' analysis. Across this sample there are 400,000 to 550,000 distinct CDR3 sequences, with less than 25% seen only once. The top ten clonotypes cover 0.8% to 1% of the sample.

This sample was shared with a second study, whose subject was T cells expressing NK-cell markers. That second publication adds: In sorted CD3+CD56+NKG2C+, CD3+CD56+NKG2C- and CD3+CD56-NKG2C+ T-cell subsets from roughly 8 donors, TCR beta-chain repertoires were profiled. Among the eight sequenced donors, seven were HCMV-seropositive and one was HCMV-seronegative. In several experiments an anti-gammadeltaTCR antibody was added to restrict sorting to alphabetaTCR-expressing T cells. In six donors, the dominant CD3+CD56+NKG2C+ clonotypes ranked among the top 10 CD8+ clonotypes, making up about 1.0-8% of CD8+ T cells. Those dominant clonotypes were again the most abundant among CD3+CD56-NKG2C+ cells in a few donors, at about 28.3-60.1%. Whether the expanded NKG2C-expressing T cell clones were specific for HCMV antigens remained unclear. The study sequenced eight donors, all healthy volunteers chosen at random: three men and five women. A commercial ELISA kit detecting HCMV-specific IgG in serum was used to determine HCMV serostatus. Reads were demultiplexed and grouped by UMI with MIGEC, and clonotypes were assembled and quantified with MiTCR. Only TCR cDNA sequences supported by at least two reads were kept to exclude erroneous sequences. Downstream repertoire analysis used the tcR package, and clonotypes were matched across fractions by CDR3 nucleotide sequence plus V segment. VDJmatch was used to annotate antigen specificity against VDJdb, with one amino acid substitution in CDR3 permitted.

Recombination linked TRBV12-5 to TRBJ2-5, with TRBD2 identical over 7 junction bases. This TCR was sampled from a woman aged 18-30 years in good health. The specimen was CD4+ T cells sorted from blood. The DNA is TGTGCTAGTGGCCGGACTAGGAGTGGAGAGACCCAGTACTTC. Translated, this gives CASGRTRSGETQYF.